This T cell receptor beta chain was sequenced for a study of T cell repertoires in cytomegalovirus infection. General study points: Ex vivo responses were dominated by HLA-C-restricted CMV-specific TCR beta clonotypes.

This clonotype was counted many times. The antigen is undetermined. Each CDR3 protein is one row after TCRdb ran MiXCR on the reads. The table has about 140,000 distinct CDR3 sequences, about 32% seen once. CDR3 length equals 13 residues. Germline V CDR1 and CDR2: SGHDN, FVKESK. Trimming removed 1 base at V and 0 bases at J, with 3 bases between. Source: CD8+ T cells from cultured PBMCs, taken from culture after CMV antigen stimulation. J is TRBJ1-2 and V is TRBV14; unclear D gene. The TCR sequence derives from a human donor in good health (CMV status not recorded). Some clones in this sample may be carry-over from other donors' samples. This CDR3 reads CASSQASNYGYTF. In DNA, the CDR3 is TGTGCCAGCAGCCAAGCCTCTAACTATGGCTACACCTTC.